The 16 T cell receptor beta chains given below trace back to one sample, sequenced in a study of beta chain features in type 1 diabetes (dated by TCRdb to the late 2010s). Their antigens remain unidentified. Libraries were constructed by the immunoSEQ multiplex PCR assay. The entire isolated RNA was reverse transcribed using the High Capacity cDNA Reverse Transcription Kit, and thus expressed TCRB transcripts were sequenced. TCRdb carries this immuneACCESS record with in-frame sequences only. Its versions omit some clonotypes, under half of them owing to an unresolved V gene in the studies checked, with the rest unexplained. The table for this sample lists approximately 27,000 clones; about 45% of them were counted only once. The ten most abundant clones make up roughly 0.29% of the sample. General study outcomes and caveats: A moderate but significant shortening of TCRB CDR3 length was observed in type 1 diabetes patients in all four CD4+ subsets.

Sequencing was done on a sample of stem cell memory CD4+ T cells from blood. According to the study, the label for this sample's cell subset or site signals: stem cell-like memory CD4+ T cells. All receptors derive from a man between 25 and 39 years old with type 1 diabetes.

The chain joins TRBV18 to TRBJ2-2; 7 bases fit TRBD2. Trimming cost V 6 bases and J 0 bases; bases outside gene matches: 7. CDR3 length: 16 residues. The germline V gene has CDR1 KGHSH and CDR2 LQKENI. Written as DNA, the CDR3 is TGTGCCAGCTCCCCCCTGGCGGGAGCGAACACCGGGGAGCTGTTTTTT. It yields the protein CASSPLAGANTGELFF.

This rearrangement joins TRBV29-1 to TRBJ1-1; D call uncertain. V lost 7 bases to trimming and J lost 10 bases, with 13 bases between them. Germline lookup yields CDR1 SQVTM and CDR2 ANQGSEA. The CDR3 extends over 10 amino acids. The CDR3 sequence: CSANSRGAFF. CDR3 sequence (DNA): TGCAGCGCAAACTCCCGAGGAGCTTTCTTT.

The J gene is TRBJ2-1, the V gene TRBV5-5, with unresolved D. CDR1 is SGHKS, CDR2 YYEKEE, per germline (reference sequence). The CDR3 is made up of 14 amino acids. Trimming removed 6 bases from V and 1 base from J, with 11 bases in between. The CDR3 region is CASNLLLSYNEQFF. In DNA form, the CDR3 reads TGTGCCAGCAACCTACTATTATCCTACAATGAGCAGTTCTTC.

The J gene is TRBJ2-4, the V gene TRBV28, with 8 nucleotides matching TRBD2. In germline, CDR1 is MDHEN, CDR2 SYDVKM. This CDR3 comprises 16 residues. The junction had 9 bases not matched to a gene; V was cut back by 5 bases and J by 3 bases. CDR3 nucleotide sequence: TGTGCCAGCAGTCCCCCGGGGGGGGAGGGCAAAAACATTCAGTACTTC. It yields the protein CASSPPGGEGKNIQYF.

The chain recombines TRBV30 with TRBJ1-1; TRBD1 matches at 9 bases. The junction had 3 bases not matched to a gene; V was cut back by 6 bases and J by 1 base. This CDR3 is 13 amino acids long. Germline-derived CDR1 and CDR2 are GTSNPN and SVGIG (reference sequence). DNA for the CDR3: TGTGCCTGTCCGGGACAGGGGAACACTGAAGCTTTCTTT. It translates to CACPGQGNTEAFF.

Only a few counts were recorded for this clone. This chain links TRBV27 with TRBJ2-1; 11 bases line up with TRBD2. This CDR3 contains 15 residues. Germline CDR1 is MNHEY and CDR2 is SMNVEV (reference sequence). Losses at the gene ends were 10 bases for V and 3 bases for J; bases not matched to a gene: 8. CDR3 nucleotides: TGTGCCACCCAAAGGGGGACTAGCGGCTACAATGAGCAGTTCTTC. This codes for CATQRGTSGYNEQFF.

The V and J genes are TRBV27 and TRBJ2-1; unclear D gene. CDR3 length: 11 amino acids. The V end was cut by 7 bases, the J end by 4 bases, with 5 bases between. Germline V gene data show CDR1 as MNHEY and CDR2 as SMNVEV (reference sequence). CDR3 in amino acids: CASTQYNEQFF. The CDR3 DNA reads TGTGCCAGCACCCAATACAATGAGCAGTTCTTC.

V is TRBV6-6 and J is TRBJ1-1; D is ambiguous. V lost 11 bases and J lost 12, with 16 bases in between. Germline CDR1 reads MNHNY; CDR2 reads SVGAGI (reference sequence). The CDR3 extends over 10 amino acids. CDR3 nucleotide sequence: TGTGCCGGACTGACTTCAGACACTTTCTTT. This codes for CAGLTSDTFF.

The chain employs TRBV29-1 and TRBJ2-1; D not resolved. The V end was cut by 0 bases, the J end by 3 bases, with 15 bases between. Germline lookup yields CDR1 SQVTM and CDR2 ANQGSEA. This CDR3 region has 16 residues. CDR3 coding DNA: TGCAGCGTTGAAGATCGGTACAGTAACCTCTACAATGAGCAGTTCTTC. Protein sequence: CSVEDRYSNLYNEQFF.

The J gene is TRBJ2-1, the V gene TRBV5-1; 8 nucleotides line up with TRBD2. V was clipped by 3 bases and J by 15 bases; unmatched bases: 14. Germline V gene lookup returns CDR1 SGHRS and CDR2 YFSETQ. The CDR3 spans 14 residues. The DNA of the CDR3 is TGCGCCAGCAGCTGGGACGGGAGGGCACTCGGCACGTTCTTC. This codes for CASSWDGRALGTFF.

This clone has just a few counts. The chain recombines TRBV18 with TRBJ1-1; possibly TRBD1 for D (5 bases). This CDR3 is 13 amino acids long. V lost 4 bases, J lost 2 bases, and 8 bases lay in between. Looked up from germline, CDR1 is KGHSH and CDR2 is LQKENI. As DNA, the CDR3 is TGTGCCAGCTCACAGGACACAAACACTGAAGCTTTCTTT. Amino acids: CASSQDTNTEAFF.

This clone was seen more than once but under ten times. The chain combines TRBV7-2 with TRBJ2-7; 7 nucleotides match TRBD1. J lost 2 bases, V lost 3 bases, and 7 bases had no gene match. Germline loops: CDR1 SGHTA, CDR2 FQGNSA. This CDR3 has 15 residues. The CDR3 sequence is CASSFGDRHTYEQYF. CDR3 nucleotide sequence: TGTGCCAGCAGCTTCGGGGACAGACACACCTACGAGCAGTACTTC.

V gene TRBV9 combines with J gene TRBJ2-1; 12 bases are a match to TRBD2. Germline CDR1 reads SGDLS; CDR2 reads YYNGEE. After removal of 0 bases from V and 4 bases from J, the junction contained 5 bases not matched to a gene. The CDR3 consists of 17 residues. The CDR3 DNA is TGTGCCAGCAGCGTAGGAGGGACTAGCGGGTGGTACAATGAGCAGTTCTTC. Protein sequence: CASSVGGTSGWYNEQFF.

In its sample, this clone was seen once. The chain couples TRBV5-8 to TRBJ2-5; 9 nucleotides match TRBD1. This CDR3 has 15 residues. CDR1 is SGHTS, CDR2 YDEGEE, per germline. J gave up 5 bases and V 4 bases, and 9 bases lay outside the gene matches. The CDR3 spells CASSVGTGRQETQYF. In DNA, the CDR3 is TGTGCCAGCAGCGTAGGGACAGGGCGTCAGGAGACCCAGTACTTC.

The rearrangement uses TRBV5-4 and TRBJ2-2; 7 positions agree with TRBD2. CDR1 SGHNT and CDR2 YYREEE come from the germline V gene (reference sequence). V was clipped by 4 bases and J by 2 bases; unmatched bases: 2. The CDR3 extends over 14 amino acids. For the CDR3, the DNA is TGTGCCAGCAGCCGGGACTACAACACCGGGGAGCTGTTTTTT. Translating gives CASSRDYNTGELFF.

The V gene is TRBV6-5, the J gene TRBJ1-6; 7 nucleotides agree with TRBD1. Germline CDR1 reads MNHEY; CDR2 reads SVGAGI. CDR3 size: 13 residues. The V and J ends lost 6 bases and 7 bases, in that order; junction bases with no gene match: 3. The CDR3 coding sequence is TGTGCCAGCAGACCGACAGGGAATTCACCCCTCCACTTT. Translation gives CASRPTGNSPLHF.